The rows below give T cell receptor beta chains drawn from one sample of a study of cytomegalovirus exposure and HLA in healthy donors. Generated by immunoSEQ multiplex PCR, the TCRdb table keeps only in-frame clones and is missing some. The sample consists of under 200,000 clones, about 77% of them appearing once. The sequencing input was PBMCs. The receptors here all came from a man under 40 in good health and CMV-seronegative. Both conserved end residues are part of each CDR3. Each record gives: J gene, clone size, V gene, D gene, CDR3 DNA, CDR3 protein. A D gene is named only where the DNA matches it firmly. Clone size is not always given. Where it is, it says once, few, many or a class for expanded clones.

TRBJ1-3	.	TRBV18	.	TGTGCCAGCTCACTCCGGGACTCATCGGCTCGGAACACCATATATTTT	CASSLRDSSARNTIYF
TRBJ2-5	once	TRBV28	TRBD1	TGTGCCAGTTCAAGACAGGGGGCGGGAGAGACCCAGTACTTC	CASSRQGAGETQYF
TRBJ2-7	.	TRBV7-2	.	TGTGCCAGCAGCCCAATGGGGCGGGGCTACGAGCAGTACTTC	CASSPMGRGYEQYF
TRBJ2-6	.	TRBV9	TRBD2	TGTGCCAGCAGCCGAGGGGGAGCGGGAGAGGCTGGGGCCAACGTCCTGACTTTC	CASSRGGAGEAGANVLTF
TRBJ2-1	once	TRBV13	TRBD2	TGTGCCAGCAGCTCCCCCGCACTAGCGGTCCACAATGAGCAGTTCTTC	CASSSPALAVHNEQFF
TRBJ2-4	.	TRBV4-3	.	TGCGCCAGCAGCCAAGGGTCGGGAGTCGAAAACATTCAGTACTTC	CASSQGSGVENIQYF
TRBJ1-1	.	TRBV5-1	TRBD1	TGCGCCAGTACCAGGGGGAATGCCGCTACGGCTGAAGCTTTCTTT	CASTRGNAATAEAFF
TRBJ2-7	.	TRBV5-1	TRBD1	TGCGCCAGCAGCTTGGGGACCCCCGGACAGGGGACCTACGAGCAGTACTTC	CASSLGTPGQGTYEQYF
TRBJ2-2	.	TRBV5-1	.	TGCGCCAGCAGCTTTCGGGGGGCTAAGACCGGGGAGCTGTTTTTT	CASSFRGAKTGELFF
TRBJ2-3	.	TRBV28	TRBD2	TGTGCCAGCAGTTTAAAGCGGGGGGGGACAGATACGCAGTATTTT	CASSLKRGGTDTQYF
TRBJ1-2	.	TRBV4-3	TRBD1	TGCGCCAGCAGCCAAGATCCCACAGGGGGCTCCCGGCATGGCTACACCTTC	CASSQDPTGGSRHGYTF
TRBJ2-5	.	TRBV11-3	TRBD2	TGTGCCAGCAGCCTAGCGGGAGGGCCGCTGGAGACCCAGTACTTC	CASSLAGGPLETQYF
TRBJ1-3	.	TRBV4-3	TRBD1	TGCGCCAGCAGCCAAGATAGGACAGGGGCCTTTGGAAACACCATATATTTT	CASSQDRTGAFGNTIYF
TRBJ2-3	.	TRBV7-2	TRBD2	TGTGCCAGCAGCCCCGTAGCGGGAGCTGACTCAGATACGCAGTATTTT	CASSPVAGADSDTQYF
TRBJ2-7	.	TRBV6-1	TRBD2	TGTGCCAGCACCCGTGGGACTAGCGTAGTCGAGCAGTACTTC	CASTRGTSVVEQYF
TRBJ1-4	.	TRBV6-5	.	TGTGCCAGCAGTCCGGAGTTGACTAATGAAAAACTGTTTTTT	CASSPELTNEKLFF
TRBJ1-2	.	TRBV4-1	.	TGCGCCAGCAGGGCGGGGGATCGTAACTATGGCTACACCTTC	CASRAGDRNYGYTF
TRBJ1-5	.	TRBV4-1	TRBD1	TGCGCCAGCAGCCGCTTCGAGGGGGCCAATCAGCCCCAGCATTTT	CASSRFEGANQPQHF
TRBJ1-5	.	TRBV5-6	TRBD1	TGTGCCAGCAGCTCCGGGACAGTGTATCAGCCCCAGCATTTT	CASSSGTVYQPQHF
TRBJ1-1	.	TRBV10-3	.	TGTGCCATCAGTGATGCGCCCACTGAAGCTTTCTTT	CAISDAPTEAFF
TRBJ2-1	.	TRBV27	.	TGTGCCAGCAATCACGGGAGTGGGCGAGGGCAGTTCTTC	CASNHGSGRGQFF
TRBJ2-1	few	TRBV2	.	TGTGCCAGCAGTCCACCGGACGGGGACAATGAGCAGTTCTTC	CASSPPDGDNEQFF
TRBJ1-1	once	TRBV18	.	TGTGCCAGCTCACAAGGAGAGAACACTGAAGCTTTCTTT	CASSQGENTEAFF
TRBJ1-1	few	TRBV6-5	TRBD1	TGTGCCAGCAGTTACTCCCGACAGGGGGGCACTGAAGCTTTCTTT	CASSYSRQGGTEAFF
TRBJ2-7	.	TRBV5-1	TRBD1	TGCGCCAGCAGCTCCGGACAGGGGTCCTACGAGCAGTACTTC	CASSSGQGSYEQYF
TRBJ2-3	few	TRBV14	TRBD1	TGTGCCAGCAGCCCGACAGGGCCCACGCAGTATTTT	CASSPTGPTQYF
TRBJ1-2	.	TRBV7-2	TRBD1	TGTGCCAGCAGCTTAGGGACAGGCTATGGCTACACCTTC	CASSLGTGYGYTF
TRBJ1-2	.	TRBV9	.	TGTGCCAGCAGCGTAGGGGCGGGGGGAAACTATGGCTACACCTTC	CASSVGAGGNYGYTF
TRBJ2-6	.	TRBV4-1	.	TGCGCCAGCAGCCAAGATGGGCAAACTGGGGCCAACGTCCTGACTTTC	CASSQDGQTGANVLTF
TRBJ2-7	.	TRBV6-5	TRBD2	TGTGCCAGCAGTTATCGTACTAGCGGGGGGTACGAGCAGTACTTC	CASSYRTSGGYEQYF
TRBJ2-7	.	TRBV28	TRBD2	TGTGCCAGCAGTTCCCCCGGCGGGGGGTTGGTCGAGCAGTACTTC	CASSSPGGGLVEQYF